The 9 T cell receptor beta chains below were found in one sample sequenced in a study of blood T cell repertoires in COVID-19. Repertoires were generated with immunoSEQ multiplex PCR, while TCRdb's copy carries only in-frame clones and drops some. The sample has a few hundred thousand clones, around 87% seen once; the top ten hold roughly 1.7%. Sequencing was performed on PBMCs or T cells enriched from blood (not recorded which). The source is a woman aged 45-59 years who had recovered from COVID-19.

The CDR3 sequence is CASSPALQGRGEKLFF. In nucleotides, the CDR3 is TGCGCCAGCAGTCCCGCGTTGCAGGGCCGGGGGGAAAAACTGTTTTTT. The V call is TRBV5-1, the J call TRBJ1-4, with D possibly matching TRBD1 (5 bases). CDR3 length equals 16 residues. V lost 5 bases and J 8 bases, leaving 22 bases between the germline ends. Germline-derived CDR1 and CDR2 are SGHRS and YFSETQ.

The CDR3 spells CASRIQGASYNEQFF. In nucleotides, the CDR3 is TGCGCCAGCAGAATACAGGGGGCCTCCTACAATGAGCAGTTCTTC. The gene calls are TRBV4-1 and TRBJ2-1; 9 positions match TRBD1. J lost 0 bases, V lost 6 bases, and 3 bases had no gene match. CDR3 length: 15 residues. Germline V gives CDR1 MGHRA, CDR2 YSYEKL.

The chain uses TRBV28 and TRBJ1-2; TRBD1 aligns across 10 bases. The V gene end was trimmed by 6 bases and the J gene end by 6 bases; junction bases not matched to a gene: 4. This CDR3 has 13 amino acids. The V gene's germline CDR1 is MDHEN and CDR2 SYDVKM. In DNA, the CDR3 is TGTGCCAGCAGCATCGACAGGGGGCATGGCTACACCTTC. This encodes CASSIDRGHGYTF.

The rearrangement joins TRBV18 to TRBJ1-6, with 7 bases that match TRBD1. The germline V gene has CDR1 KGHSH and CDR2 LQKENI. The CDR3 spans 14 residues. After removal of 3 bases from V and 10 bases from J, the junction contained 6 bases not matched to a gene. CDR3 sequence: CASSPDRRNSPLHF. CDR3 sequence (DNA): TGTGCCAGCTCACCGGACAGGAGAAACTCACCCCTCCACTTT. Drawing the rest from reference TRBV18 and TRBJ1-6, the complete variable domain is NAGVMQNPRHLVRRRGQEARLRCSPMKGHSHVYWYRQLPEEGLKFMVYLQKENIIDESGMPKERFSAEFPKEGPSILRIQQVVRGDSAAYFCASSPDRRNSPLHFGNGTRLTVT.

This clone was observed once. The CDR3 bases are TGTGCCAGCGTACAGGGGACTGAAGCTTTCTTT. Translated, it gives CASVQGTEAFF. J is TRBJ1-1 and V is TRBV14; 7 nucleotides agree with TRBD1. With 8 bases clipped from V and 5 bases from J, the junction kept 2 bases outside the gene matches. The CDR3 is 11 residues long. CDR1 and CDR2 from the germline V gene are SGHDN and FVKESK. The full variable domain, its missing parts supplied by reference TRBV14 and TRBJ1-1, is EAGVTQFPSHSVIEKGQTVTLRCDPISGHDNLYWYRRVMGKEIKFLLHFVKESKQDESGMPNNRFLAERTGGTYSTLKVQPAELEDSGVYFCASVQGTEAFFGQGTRLTVV.

This clone was found once. The chain has TRBV5-5 and TRBJ2-3; D not certain. The germline V gene has CDR1 SGHKS and CDR2 YYEKEE (reference sequence). The CDR3 sequence is 15 residues long. The V end was cut by 0 bases, the J end by 10 bases, with 18 bases between. Here the CDR3 DNA reads TGTGCCAGCAGCTTGGCCCCCACGGAGAGTATCCCGCAGTATTTT. Translating gives CASSLAPTESIPQYF.

The chain joins TRBV5-1 to TRBJ1-4; TRBD1 aligns across 8 bases. Per the germline V gene, CDR1 is SGHRS and CDR2 is YFSETQ. The CDR3 sequence is 14 residues long. Losses at the gene ends were 1 base for V and 7 bases for J; bases not matched to a gene: 3. In DNA form, the CDR3 reads TGCGCCAGCAGCTTGAGTGGACAGGGTGAAAAACTGTTTTTT. Its translation: CASSLSGQGEKLFF.

The chain carries TRBV2 and TRBJ1-1; 7 nucleotides line up with TRBD1. The CDR3 is made up of 13 amino acids. V trimming: 6 bases; J trimming: 5 bases; junction bases outside the gene matches: 6. Germline CDR1 SNHLY, CDR2 FYNNEI. The DNA for the CDR3 is TGTGCCAGCAGGAGGGGGCGTGGAACTGAAGCTTTCTTT. It specifies CASRRGRGTEAFF.

The chain uses TRBV28 and TRBJ1-2, with 8 positions matching TRBD1. The CDR3 length is 15 residues. CDR1 MDHEN and CDR2 SYDVKM come from the germline V gene. J was trimmed by 3 bases and V by 8 bases; bases with no gene match: 11. In DNA form, the CDR3 reads TGTGCCAGCTCTCTAGGCAGGGGGCGCGACTATGGCTACACCTTC. It is translated as CASSLGRGRDYGYTF.